This is a list of T cell receptor beta chains from one sample in a study of vaccination effects on CD4 cells after COVID-19. These TCRs are of unknown antigen specificity. Assay used: immunoSEQ multiplex PCR; TCRdb lists only in-frame clones, some missing. Of more than 35,000 clones detected, approximately 68% appear once; the ten largest clones hold more than 12%. The sequences come from CD4+ T cells from PBMCs cultured with HCoV-OC43 spike peptides, collected before COVID-19 vaccination. These receptors all come from a human donor who received a COVID-19 vaccine. Each CDR3 is given with its conserved first and last residue. Fields, in order: J gene, V gene, D gene, clone size, CDR3 DNA, CDR3 protein. A D gene is named only where the DNA matches it firmly. Clone sizes are given selectively: once, few, many, or a class where the clone is expanded.

TRBJ2-5,TRBV19,TRBD1,once,TGTGCCAGTGGGGGACAGGGCAGTGAGACCCAGTACTTC,CASGGQGSETQYF
TRBJ2-3,TRBV4-1,TRBD2,.,TGCGCCAGCAGCCAAACACTACTAGCGGGGGGCACAGATACGCAGTATTTT,CASSQTLLAGGTDTQYF
TRBJ1-6,TRBV9,.,.,TGTGCCAGCAGCCCGCAGGGGAATCATTCACCCCTCCACTTT,CASSPQGNHSPLHF
TRBJ2-5,TRBV7-8,.,.,TGTGCCAGCAGCCTGAAGAGGAGATTATCCGACTTCGAGACCCAGTACTTC,CASSLKRRLSDFETQYF
TRBJ2-3,TRBV19,.,.,TGTGCCAGTAGTATAGATCGCCTCGGAGCGGGCAGAAGCACAGATACGCAGTATTTT,CASSIDRLGAGRSTDTQYF
TRBJ1-2,TRBV30,.,few,TGTGCCTGGAGTTTTGGGACGGTCTATGGCTACACCTTC,CAWSFGTVYGYTF
TRBJ2-5,TRBV9,.,.,TGTGCCAGCAGCGCAGCATCGTCGGAGACCCAGTACTTC,CASSAASSETQYF
TRBJ2-3,TRBV6-4,TRBD1,.,TGTGCCAGCAGTGACTCGGGACAGGATAGCACAGATACGCAGTATTTT,CASSDSGQDSTDTQYF
TRBJ2-1,TRBV7-9,TRBD2,once,TGTGCCAGCAGCCCAGGGGGGGGCCCTAGCGGGGGGATTGAGCAGTTCTTC,CASSPGGGPSGGIEQFF
TRBJ2-5,TRBV2,.,.,TGTGCCAGCACTAAGCAAGAGACCCAGTACTTC,CASTKQETQYF
TRBJ2-7,TRBV2,.,.,TGTGCCAGCAGTTCCACGGGAACGACGGGTCCCGAGCAGTACTTC,CASSSTGTTGPEQYF
TRBJ2-5,TRBV19,TRBD2,.,TGTGCCAGTAGTATGATGGGGGGACTAGCGGGAGGAGAGACCCAGTACTTC,CASSMMGGLAGGETQYF
TRBJ1-5,TRBV3-1/TRBV3-2,TRBD1,once,TGTGCCAGCAGCCAAGCCGGGACAGGGGGCAATCAGCCCCAGCATTTT,CASSQAGTGGNQPQHF
TRBJ2-3,TRBV18,.,.,TGTGCCAGCTCACCTGACCAAGATACGCAGTATTTT,CASSPDQDTQYF
TRBJ1-1,TRBV10-3,.,few,TGTGCCATCAGGCAAGGGGGGACGGGCATGAACACTGAAGCTTTCTTT,CAIRQGGTGMNTEAFF
TRBJ2-7,TRBV18,.,few,TGTGCCAGCTCACCAGAAACTCAGGGTATCGGTGGTCAGTACTTC,CASSPETQGIGGQYF
TRBJ2-2,TRBV11-3,.,.,TGTGCCAGCAGCTTAGACGCGGGAAGTACCGGGGAGCTGTTTTTT,CASSLDAGSTGELFF
TRBJ2-7,TRBV7-8,TRBD2,.,TGTGCCAGCAGCTTAGTGGCCGGGAGGGCCTCCTACGAGCAGTACTTC,CASSLVAGRASYEQYF
TRBJ2-5,TRBV9,TRBD1,.,TGTGCCAGCAGCGTAGGACAGGGGGCGCGGGAGACCCAGTACTTC,CASSVGQGARETQYF
TRBJ2-3,TRBV3-1/TRBV3-2,TRBD1,.,TGTGCCAGCAGCCAAGCCTCGGACAGGGCCAGCACAGATACGCAGTATTTT,CASSQASDRASTDTQYF
TRBJ1-3,TRBV6-1,.,.,TGTGCCAGCAGTGGCCTGATATCCAGTACTTCTGGAAACACCATATATTTT,CASSGLISSTSGNTIYF
TRBJ2-7,TRBV10-3,.,.,TGTGCCATCAGTGAGGGACGGCCCTACGAGCAGTACTTC,CAISEGRPYEQYF
TRBJ2-5,TRBV7-9,TRBD2,.,TGTGCCAGCAGCTTTGCTAGCGGGAGGGTTGAGACCCAGTACTTC,CASSFASGRVETQYF
TRBJ1-1,TRBV19,TRBD1,few,TGTGCCAGTAGTAGGGGAGGGGGCCTCAGACGGACTGAAGCTTTCTTT,CASSRGGGLRRTEAFF
TRBJ2-7,TRBV7-9,.,.,TGTGCCAGCAGCTTAAGCTACGAGCAGTACTTC,CASSLSYEQYF
TRBJ2-1,TRBV6-5,.,.,TGTGCCAGCAGTTACTTACAGAGACTAATCAATGAGCAGTTCTTC,CASSYLQRLINEQFF
TRBJ2-2,TRBV13,.,few,TGTGCCAGCAGCCTAAGCGGCAGAACAGACACCGGGGAGCTGTTTTTT,CASSLSGRTDTGELFF
TRBJ2-3,TRBV19,.,.,TGTGCCAGTAGAATAGGTACAGATACGCAGTATTTT,CASRIGTDTQYF
TRBJ2-1,TRBV3-1/TRBV3-2,.,.,TGTGCCAGCAGCCAATCGGTAGAGAGCTCCTACAATGAGCAGTTCTTC,CASSQSVESSYNEQFF